A selection of T cell receptor beta chains follows, all from one sample in a study of Graves' ophthalmopathy and Graves' hyperthyroidism. TCRdb recomputed calls from the multiplex PCR reads with MiXCR, one row per CDR3 protein. The sample consists of more than 300,000 distinct CDR3 sequences, 15% of them appearing once. Sequencing was done on a sample of peripheral blood. These receptors were obtained from a woman under 30 with stable Graves' hyperthyroidism. Both conserved end residues are part of each CDR3. The D gene is left open where the match is weak. Not every row has a clone size; where given, it reads once, few, many or a size class.

size	J	V	D	DNA	CDR3
many	TRBJ2-5	TRBV2	-	TGTGCCAGCAGGCCGGACAAGCTGCAAGAGACCCAGTACTTC	CASRPDKLQETQYF
few	TRBJ2-7	TRBV5-1	-	TGCGCCAGCAGCCGGTGGACAGAGGAAGGCGAGCAGTACTTC	CASSRWTEEGEQYF
many	TRBJ2-7	TRBV11-1	-	TGTGCCAGCAGCTTAGCGGGTAGAGGGTCCGGAAAATACGAGCAGTACTTC	CASSLAGRGSGKYEQYF
few	TRBJ1-1	TRBV25-1	TRBD1	TGTGCCAGCAGTGCTTTGAAGGGACAGGGGGCGTTGAACACTGAAGCTTTCTTT	CASSALKGQGALNTEAFF
many	TRBJ1-1	TRBV4-1	-	TGCGCCAGCAGGGGAGGGCGGGGGCCCCTTAACACTGAAGCTTTCTTT	CASRGGRGPLNTEAFF
many	TRBJ1-6	TRBV25-1	-	TGTGCCAGCAGTGAGAGATATAATTCACCCCTCCACTTT	CASSERYNSPLHF
many	TRBJ1-1	TRBV11-3	TRBD1	TGTGCCAGCAGCCCCCTCTCCGGGACAGGGTATACTGAAGCTTTCTTT	CASSPLSGTGYTEAFF
many	TRBJ1-1	TRBV12-3/TRBV12-4	-	TGTGCCAGCAGCCGCCAGAACACTGAAGCTTTCTTT	CASSRQNTEAFF
many	TRBJ2-5	TRBV12-3/TRBV12-4	-	TGTGCCAGCAGGGGACACGGGCTAGCGGCGCTCCAAGAGGCCCAGTACTTC	CASRGHGLAALQEAQYF
many	TRBJ2-2	TRBV4-1	TRBD1	TGCGCCAGCAGCCGCCGGGACAGACTTGACACCGGGGAGCTGTTTTTT	CASSRRDRLDTGELFF
-	TRBJ2-4	TRBV11-2	TRBD2	TGTGCCAGCAGCAAAGCTAGGAGGCTAGCGGGGGGAGGAAACATTAAGTACTTC	CASSKARRLAGGGNIKYF
-	TRBJ2-2	TRBV2	TRBD2	TGTGCCAGCAGTGCCGGGACTAGCAGGGCCGGGGAGCTGTTTTTT	CASSAGTSRAGELFF
many	TRBJ1-1	TRBV27	TRBD1	TGTGCCAGCAGACCGGGACAGCTATTCCGGAACACTGAAGCTTTCTTT	CASRPGQLFRNTEAFF
many	TRBJ1-2	TRBV20-1	-	TGCAGTGCTAGAGATAGGAGGACAAATCGGTCTAACTATGGCTACACCTTC	CSARDRRTNRSNYGYTF
many	TRBJ1-1	TRBV24-1	-	TGTGCCACCAAGTATCTGGGGCGAGACACTGAAGCTTTCTTT	CATKYLGRDTEAFF
many	TRBJ1-2	TRBV6-5	-	TGTGCCAGCAGCTCCGGGAGCCAGCGGAATGGCTACACCTTC	CASSSGSQRNGYTF
-	TRBJ1-2	TRBV7-2	-	TGTGCCAGCAGTGAAGCTCTGGGATTAAACTATGGCTACACCTTC	CASSEALGLNYGYTF
-	TRBJ1-5	TRBV12-3/TRBV12-4	-	TGTGCCAGCAGTTTTACTGCGCAATTAAGCAATCAGCCCCAGCATTTT	CASSFTAQLSNQPQHF
many	TRBJ2-2	TRBV6-1	-	TGTGCCAGCTCTATCGGGTCGGCCGGGGAGCTGTTTTTT	CASSIGSAGELFF
many	TRBJ1-6	TRBV10-3	TRBD1	TGTGCCATCAGTCGGGACAGGGGCGGGAATTCACCCCTCCACTTT	CAISRDRGGNSPLHF
few	TRBJ2-7	TRBV5-6	-	TGTGCCAGCAGCTCAGACAGGATTTCCTACGAGCAGTACTTC	CASSSDRISYEQYF
-	TRBJ2-5	TRBV20-1	-	TGCAGTTGGGCCACGGTCGGGGGCGGAGAGACCCAGTACTTC	CSWATVGGGETQYF
many	TRBJ1-2	TRBV12-3/TRBV12-4	TRBD1	TGTGCCAGCAAGGGGGCTGGGTTCTACTATGGCTACACCTTC	CASKGAGFYYGYTF
many	TRBJ1-1	TRBV12-3/TRBV12-4	TRBD1	TGTGCCAGCCGAGGGGACAGGGGGCCCACTGAAGCTTTCTTT	CASRGDRGPTEAFF
many	TRBJ1-2	TRBV9	-	TGTGCCAGCAGCGTATGGCGGGGTGATGGCTACACCTTC	CASSVWRGDGYTF
many	TRBJ2-7	TRBV2	TRBD1	TGTGCCAGCAGGGCCGGGACAGGGATCTACGAGCAGTACTTC	CASRAGTGIYEQYF